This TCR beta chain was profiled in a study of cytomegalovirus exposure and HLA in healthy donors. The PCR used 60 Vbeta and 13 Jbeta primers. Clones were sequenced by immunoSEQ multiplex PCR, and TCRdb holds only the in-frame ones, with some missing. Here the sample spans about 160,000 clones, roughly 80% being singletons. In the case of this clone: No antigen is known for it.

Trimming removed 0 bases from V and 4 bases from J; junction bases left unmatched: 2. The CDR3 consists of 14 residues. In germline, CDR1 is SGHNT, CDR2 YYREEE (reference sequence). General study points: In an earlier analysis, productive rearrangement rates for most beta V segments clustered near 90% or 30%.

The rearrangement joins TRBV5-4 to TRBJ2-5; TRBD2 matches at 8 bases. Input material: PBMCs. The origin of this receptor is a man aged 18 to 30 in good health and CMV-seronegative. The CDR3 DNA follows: TGTGCCAGCAGCTTGGCGGGAGGGGGAGAGACCCAGTACTTC. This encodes CASSLAGGGETQYF.